These 27 T cell receptor beta chains originate from one sample sequenced in a study of blood T cells in healthy people across ages. Through a sample-barcoded 5' primer and a J-beta primer mix, a second PCR was run for roughly 6 to 11 cycles. Each CDR3 protein is one row after TCRdb ran MiXCR on the 5' RACE reads. The sample includes hundreds of thousands of distinct CDR3 sequences, over 20% of them seen just once. The material sequenced was blood. The receptors were gathered from a man between 65 and 85 years old in good health.

The chain has TRBV15 and TRBJ2-7, with D possibly being TRBD1 (6 bases). The CDR3 covers 16 residues. CDR1 LNHNV and CDR2 YYDKDF come from the germline V gene (reference sequence). The V gene lost 1 base and the J gene lost 2 bases, with 15 bases spanning the gap. The CDR3: CATSRVIGNRAYEQYF. CDR3 coding DNA: TGTGCCACCAGCAGAGTTATCGGGAACAGGGCCTACGAGCAGTACTTC.

This clonotype has a handful of counts. V usage is TRBV29-1 and J usage is TRBJ2-5; perhaps TRBD2 as D (6 bases). The CDR3 runs 12 residues. The ends were cut back, 4 bases at V and 3 bases at J, with 9 bases in the middle. Germline loops: CDR1 SQVTM, CDR2 ANQGSEA. Here the CDR3 DNA reads TGCAGCGTTGCTGTAGCGGAAGAGACCCAGTACTTC. Protein product: CSVAVAEETQYF.

This chain uses TRBV3-1 with TRBJ2-7; D is perhaps TRBD1 (6 bases). The CDR3 length is 15 residues. V dropped 3 bases and J dropped 2 bases, with 14 bases sitting between them. CDR1 and CDR2 (germline): LGHDT, YNNKEL (reference sequence). The CDR3 protein is CASSHSAYRAYEQYF. The CDR3 coding sequence is TGTGCCAGCAGCCACTCTGCGTACAGGGCCTACGAGCAGTACTTC.

This clonotype has only a few counts. V usage is TRBV20-1 and J usage is TRBJ2-7, with D possibly TRBD1 on 6 matching bases. Germline V gives CDR1 DFQATT, CDR2 SNEGSKA (reference sequence). The CDR3 sequence is 13 residues long. V shed 7 bases and J shed 3 bases, with 16 bases lying between them. The CDR3 loop reads CSGTGPFGYEQYF. The CDR3, as DNA: TGCAGTGGAACAGGGCCTTTTGGCTACGAGCAGTACTTC.

J is TRBJ2-1 and V is TRBV20-1; D may be TRBD2 (5 bases). Germline-derived CDR1 and CDR2 are DFQATT and SNEGSKA (reference sequence). The CDR3 runs 15 residues. Trimming stripped 0 bases from V and 0 bases from J, with 9 bases between. CDR3 DNA: TGCAGTGCTAGAGAGTTGGGGAGCTCCTACAATGAGCAGTTCTTC. Its translation is CSARELGSSYNEQFF.

The rearrangement uses TRBV5-1 and TRBJ2-6, with a weak D call TRBD1 (7 bases). This CDR3 comprises 15 residues. Germline-derived CDR1 and CDR2 are SGHRS and YFSETQ. The CDR3 sequence: CASGMTGSGANVLTF. CDR3 nucleotide sequence: TGCGCTAGCGGTATGACAGGGTCTGGGGCCAACGTCCTGACTTTC.

The rearrangement joins TRBV7-9 to TRBJ1-2, with unresolved D. Germline V gene lookup returns CDR1 SEHNR and CDR2 FQNEAQ (reference sequence). Trimming removed 6 bases at V and 1 base at J, with 12 bases between. The CDR3 contains 14 residues. Here the CDR3 reads CASSSPRDNYGYTF. CDR3 nucleotides: TGTGCCAGCAGTTCGCCTCGGGATAACTATGGCTACACCTTC.

The table lists this clonotype with a few counts. This chain links TRBV2 with TRBJ2-6, with 8 bases matching TRBD2. Germline V gene data show CDR1 as SNHLY and CDR2 as FYNNEI. Unmatched junction bases numbered 6, after V lost 2 bases and J lost 0 bases. CDR3 length equals 18 residues. In DNA, the CDR3 is TGTGCCAGCAGTGAAACCCTAGCGGGTCCCTCTGGGGCCAACGTCCTGACTTTC. It translates to CASSETLAGPSGANVLTF. Looking up the rest from reference TRBV2 and TRBJ2-6 gives the full variable domain: EPEVTQTPSHQVTQMGQEVILRCVPISNHLYFYWYRQILGQKVEFLVSFYNNEISEKSEIFDDQFSVERPDGSNFTLKIRSTKLEDSAMYFCASSETLAGPSGANVLTFGAGSRLTVL.

This clonotype was counted only a few times. The chain joins TRBV12-3 or TRBV12-4 to TRBJ2-5, with TRBD1 identical over 8 bases. The CDR3 sequence is 13 residues long. J was trimmed by 7 bases and V by 6 bases; bases with no gene match: 7. CDR3: CASSLDRVGTQYF. DNA of the CDR3: TGTGCCAGCAGCCTGGACAGGGTTGGGACCCAGTACTTC.

The V gene is TRBV4-1, the J gene TRBJ2-5; D is possibly TRBD1 (5 bases). The DNA end is a closer match to TRBJ2-7, so the J assignment may be wrong. Looked up from germline, CDR1 is MGHRA and CDR2 is YSYEKL. The CDR3 extends over 14 amino acids. The CDR3 coding sequence is TGCGCCAGCAGCCAAGTCCAGGGTAAAGGCGAGCAGTACTTC. It encodes CASSQVQGKGEQYF.

The sample holds many counts of this clonotype. The V gene is TRBV29-1, the J gene TRBJ2-1; unclear D gene. Germline CDR1 SQVTM, CDR2 ANQGSEA. Trimming shortened V by 5 bases and J by 0 bases, and 5 bases separated the two germline ends. The CDR3 contains 12 residues. CDR3 coding DNA: TGCAGCGTTAGGACCTCCTACAATGAGCAGTTCTTC. Translated: CSVRTSYNEQFF.

V usage is TRBV10-2 and J usage is TRBJ2-5; the match to TRBD2 covers 10 bases. The J call is in doubt because the DNA end fits TRBJ2-7 better. The CDR3 sequence is 15 residues long. CDR1 is WSHSY, CDR2 SAAADI, per germline. The CDR3 loop reads CASSENPSGSYEQYF. As DNA, the CDR3 is TGCGCCAGCAGTGAGAACCCTAGCGGGAGTTACGAGCAGTACTTC.

This chain links TRBV29-1 with TRBJ2-1; tentative D call: TRBD2 (5 bases). CDR1 and CDR2 (germline): SQVTM, ANQGSEA. The V and J ends lost 4 bases and 15 bases respectively, with 13 bases between them. The CDR3 totals 10 residues. This CDR3 reads CSVVVEVGFF. The CDR3 DNA is TGCAGCGTTGTCGTGGAGGTGGGGTTCTTC.

The chain uses TRBV7-9 and TRBJ2-3, with 7 bases that match TRBD2. Germline V gene data show CDR1 as SEHNR and CDR2 as FQNEAQ (reference sequence). CDR3 length: 18 residues. J lost 2 bases, V lost 0 bases, and 11 bases had no gene match. In DNA, the CDR3 is TGTGCCAGCAGCTTAGCGGGAGGGCAGGGATGGCCCACAGATACGCAGTATTTT. As protein: CASSLAGGQGWPTDTQYF.

This clonotype was seen more than once but under ten times. The chain joins TRBV7-9 to TRBJ2-2; TRBD1 or TRBD2 may be the D gene (5 bases each). Between the trimmed V and J ends, which lost 3 bases and 7 bases, there was a span of 18 bases. From germline, CDR1 is SEHNR and CDR2 FQNEAQ (reference sequence). The CDR3 runs 16 residues. The CDR3 is CASSFLAKARGGELFF. The CDR3 DNA is TGTGCCAGCAGCTTTTTGGCAAAGGCGAGGGGCGGGGAGCTGTTTTTT.

The chain joins TRBV2 to TRBJ2-3; TRBD2 matches at 7 bases. J lost 4 bases, V lost 6 bases, and 7 bases had no gene match. Germline loops: CDR1 SNHLY, CDR2 FYNNEI. The CDR3 loop spans 14 amino acids. Here the CDR3 reads CASRARDYADTQYF. The DNA of the CDR3 is TGTGCCAGCAGGGCCCGGGACTATGCAGATACGCAGTATTTT.

The CDR3 loop reads CASTQQGTKYNEQFF. The CDR3 coding sequence is TGTGCCAGCACCCAACAGGGGACTAAATACAATGAGCAGTTCTTC. The V call is TRBV7-9, the J call TRBJ2-1; D could derive from TRBD1 or TRBD2 (7 bases each). Trimming stripped 7 bases from V and 4 bases from J, with 17 bases between. Germline CDR1 reads SEHNR; CDR2 reads FQNEAQ (reference sequence). The CDR3 has 15 residues. Drawing the rest from reference TRBV7-9 and TRBJ2-1, the complete variable domain is DTGVSQNPRHKITKRGQNVTFRCDPISEHNRLYWYRQTLGQGPEFLTYFQNEAQLEKSRLLSDRFSAERPKGSFSTLEIQRTEQGDSAMYLCASTQQGTKYNEQFFGPGTRLTVL.

This clonotype was found a few times. As DNA, the CDR3 is TGTGCCAGCAGTGACCCAGGGTTAAGTCAGCCCCAGCATTTT. Translating it yields CASSDPGLSQPQHF. The genes are TRBV6-1 and TRBJ1-5; perhaps TRBD1 as D (5 bases). Trimming pared 3 bases from V and 6 bases from J, leaving 12 bases between. CDR1 is MNHNS, CDR2 SASEGT, per germline. The CDR3 length is 14 residues.

This clonotype was counted ten times or more. The chain has TRBV15 and TRBJ2-5; D uncertain. V lost 0 bases to trimming and J lost 2 bases, with 10 bases between them. From germline, CDR1 is LNHNV and CDR2 YYDKDF (reference sequence). CDR3 length: 15 amino acids. Here the CDR3 DNA reads TGTGCCACCAGCAGAGATCGATTGGGGCAAGAGACCCAGTACTTC. This sequence encodes CATSRDRLGQETQYF.

This clonotype was seen only a few times. The genes are TRBV7-9 and TRBJ1-4, with 9 bases aligning to TRBD1. The germline V gene encodes CDR1 SEHNR and CDR2 FQNEAQ (reference sequence). V lost 4 bases and J lost 5; bases outside the gene matches: 5. The CDR3 sequence is 15 residues long. The CDR3 DNA reads TGTGCCAGCAGCTGGGGCGGGACAGGGAATGAAAAACTGTTTTTT. Translating gives CASSWGGTGNEKLFF. Using reference TRBV7-9 and TRBJ1-4 for the parts outside the CDR3, the full variable domain is DTGVSQNPRHKITKRGQNVTFRCDPISEHNRLYWYRQTLGQGPEFLTYFQNEAQLEKSRLLSDRFSAERPKGSFSTLEIQRTEQGDSAMYLCASSWGGTGNEKLFFGSGTQLSVL.

This clonotype was seen ten or more times. This chain links TRBV6-6 with TRBJ2-7, with D perhaps TRBD2 (6 bases). The CDR3 is 13 residues long. Trimming cost V 0 bases and J 5 bases, with 8 bases left between them. Germline V gene lookup returns CDR1 MNHNY and CDR2 SVGAGI (reference sequence). CDR3 loop: CASSYSTGDEQYF. In nucleotides, the CDR3 is TGTGCCAGCAGTTACTCGACGGGGGACGAGCAGTACTTC.

The chain uses TRBV5-1 and TRBJ2-3; 7 positions agree with TRBD1. The ends lost 3 bases at V and 4 bases at J; junction bases unmatched: 5. From germline, CDR1 is SGHRS and CDR2 YFSETQ. This CDR3 has 14 residues. The CDR3 loop is CASSYRQGPDTQYF. Written as DNA, the CDR3 is TGCGCCAGCAGCTACAGACAGGGCCCAGATACGCAGTATTTT.

The chain recombines TRBV28 with TRBJ2-1; D unclear. Deletions cut 6 bases from V and 2 bases from J, with 5 bases between. CDR1 and CDR2 (germline): MDHEN, SYDVKM. CDR3 length equals 12 residues. CDR3 amino acids: CASSHTYNEQFF. The CDR3 DNA reads as TGTGCCAGCAGCCACACCTACAATGAGCAGTTCTTC. Full variable domain (remainder filled in from reference TRBV28 and TRBJ2-1): DVKVTQSSRYLVKRTGEKVFLECVQDMDHENMFWYRQDPGLGLRLIYFSYDVKMKEKGDIPEGYSVSREKKERFSLILESASTNQTSMYLCASSHTYNEQFFGPGTRLTVL.

This clonotype has at least ten counts. The gene calls are TRBV12-3 or TRBV12-4 and TRBJ2-5, with 7 bases fitting TRBD2. The J segment lost 1 base and the V segment lost 6 bases, leaving 8 bases of the junction unmatched. CDR3 length: 15 residues. CDR3 sequence: CASRPGDYGQETQYF. The CDR3 coding sequence is TGTGCCAGCAGGCCTGGGGACTACGGCCAAGAGACCCAGTACTTC.

The chain links TRBV20-1 to TRBJ1-4; TRBD1 matches at 8 bases. Unmatched junction bases numbered 3, after V lost 4 bases and J lost 2 bases. This CDR3 is 14 amino acids long. Germline CDR1 is DFQATT and CDR2 is SNEGSKA (reference sequence). CDR3 nucleotide sequence: TGCAGTGCTACCCGACAGGGGACTAATGAAAAACTGTTTTTT. Protein product: CSATRQGTNEKLFF.

The sample holds a few counts of this clonotype. This chain connects TRBV3-1 to TRBJ2-7; TRBD2 agrees at 8 bases. Gene TRBJ2-5 matches the end of the DNA better, so the J call may be wrong. Germline V gene sequence: CDR1 LGHDT, CDR2 YNNKEL (reference sequence). There are 15 residues in the CDR3. The CDR3 nucleotides are TGTGCCAGCAGCCAAGATTTGCTAGCGGGAGAGACCCAGTACTTC. Amino acids: CASSQDLLAGETQYF.

This chain joins TRBV29-1 and TRBJ1-2; 8 bases line up with TRBD1. The CDR3 extends over 13 amino acids. Germline-derived CDR1 and CDR2 are SQVTM and ANQGSEA. V gave up 6 bases and J gave up 4 bases; unmatched junction bases: 7. The CDR3 region has the DNA TGCAGCGTCGAGGGGGGACAGGTCTATGGCTACACCTTC. Protein sequence: CSVEGGQVYGYTF.